Shown below are 27 T cell receptor beta chains from a single sample sequenced in a study of a mutant IDH1 vaccine in newly diagnosed glioma. Time point indicated: week 5, during vaccination. Every vaccine dose comprised 300 ug of mutant IDH1 20-mer peptide plus topical imiquimod. Some clones are missing from TCRdb's copy, which holds only in-frame ones; the method was immunoSEQ multiplex PCR. Of around 31,000 clones listed, roughly 54% are singletons. Their specific antigens are unknown. Material: PBMCs, obtained from a glioma patient whose treatment included an IDH1 peptide vaccine. The receptors were sampled from a woman aged 18-29 years with glioma.

The chain joins TRBV12-5 to TRBJ2-5; TRBD2 agrees at 9 bases. Looked up from germline, CDR1 is LGHNT and CDR2 is FRNRAP. V was pared by 5 bases and J by 2 bases, with 6 bases of the junction left unmatched. CDR3 length: 15 residues. CDR3: CASGPGLAMQETQYF. CDR3 bases: TGTGCTAGTGGTCCCGGACTAGCGATGCAAGAGACCCAGTACTTC.

The chain combines TRBV10-3 with TRBJ2-4; 8 bases agree with TRBD2. Germline V CDR1 and CDR2: ENHRY, SYGVKD. The CDR3 contains 15 residues. V trimming: 10 bases; J trimming: 0 bases; junction bases outside the gene matches: 8. The CDR3 spells CATGGSGGAKNIQYF. In DNA form, the CDR3 reads TGTGCCACCGGGGGGAGCGGGGGAGCCAAAAACATTCAGTACTTC.

V gene TRBV2 combines with J gene TRBJ1-6; 8 bases line up with TRBD1. The ends lost 6 bases at V and 10 bases at J; junction bases unmatched: 8. Germline V gene sequence: CDR1 SNHLY, CDR2 FYNNEI. CDR3 length: 14 amino acids. In nucleotides, the CDR3 is TGTGCCAGCAGGGAACAGGGGGTAGGGTCACCCCTCCACTTT. Translating gives CASREQGVGSPLHF.

Here the CDR3 reads CASSLGGQGSNQPQHF. The CDR3 DNA follows: TGTGCCAGCAGCTTGGGAGGGCAGGGAAGCAATCAGCCCCAGCATTTT. The chain uses TRBV4-2 and TRBJ1-5; weak D call: TRBD1 (5 bases). V dropped 5 bases and J dropped 1 base, with 15 bases sitting between them. Per germline, CDR1 LGHNA and CDR2 YNFKEQ. The CDR3 runs 16 residues.

This clone was observed a handful of times. The V and J genes are TRBV7-9 and TRBJ2-1, with D perhaps matching TRBD1 (6 bases). The V end lost 1 base, the J end lost 6 bases, and 13 bases lay between the germline ends. CDR3 length: 15 amino acids. CDR1 is SEHNR and CDR2 is FQNEAQ in the germline V gene (reference sequence). The CDR3 loop reads CASSLGSQGTNEQFF. The CDR3 region has the DNA TGTGCCAGCAGCTTAGGATCGCAGGGGACCAATGAGCAGTTCTTC.

The count of this clone is one. The J gene is TRBJ1-5, the V gene TRBV18; 8 bases agree with TRBD1. Germline V lookup: CDR1 KGHSH, CDR2 LQKENI. J gave up 6 bases and V 3 bases, and 7 bases lay outside the gene matches. This CDR3 comprises 15 residues. The CDR3 sequence: CASSPSDRVGQPQHF. Here the CDR3 DNA reads TGTGCCAGCTCACCTTCGGACAGGGTCGGTCAGCCCCAGCATTTT.

The rearrangement uses TRBV5-4 and TRBJ2-2, with 12 positions matching TRBD1. CDR1 is SGHNT and CDR2 is YYREEE in the germline V gene (reference sequence). The CDR3 totals 16 residues. The trim removed 4 bases at V and 5 bases at J, leaving 6 bases unmatched. CDR3 bases: TGTGCCAGCAGCGGGGACAGGGGGCCGGGAACCGGGGAGCTGTTTTTT. Translated: CASSGDRGPGTGELFF. The full variable domain, rest sourced from reference TRBV5-4 and TRBJ2-2, is ETGVTQSPTHLIKTRGQQVTLRCSSQSGHNTVSWYQQALGQGPQFIFQYYREEENGRGNFPPRFSGLQFPNYSSELNVNALELDDSALYLCASSGDRGPGTGELFFGEGSRLTVL.

The chain links TRBV14 to TRBJ2-7; perhaps TRBD2 as D (6 bases). Germline CDR1 SGHDN, CDR2 FVKESK. CDR3 length: 15 amino acids. V was shortened by 0 bases and J by 1 base, with 10 bases between the two germline ends. Here the CDR3 DNA reads TGTGCCAGCAGCCAAGAAGGCCTAGCGTCCTACGAGCAGTACTTC. Translated, it gives CASSQEGLASYEQYF.

This clone was observed a handful of times. The conserved phenylalanine or tryptophan normally closing the CDR3 is absent here, so this likely arose from a read error. The DNA is left out, because the CDR3 cannot be placed on it with certainty; the CDR3 is given as TCRdb lists it. The chain links TRBV23-1 to TRBJ1-2. TRBV23-1 falls under the ORF class, with uncertain function. The CDR3 has 13 amino acids, counting both end residues. CDR3: CASSTYVLRRKTY.

The chain couples TRBV25-1 to TRBJ2-7; the D is unclear. The length of the CDR3 is 11 residues. V lost 2 bases to trimming and J lost 4 bases, with 3 bases between them. Per the germline V gene, CDR1 is MGHDK and CDR2 is SYGVNS. The CDR3 loop reads CASSEVYEQYF. The CDR3 DNA reads as TGTGCCAGCAGTGAAGTATACGAGCAGTACTTC.

The rearrangement links TRBV7-9 to TRBJ1-4, with D uncertain. Germline CDR1 reads SEHNR; CDR2 reads FQNEAQ (reference sequence). The CDR3 runs to 14 residues. The V end was cut by 5 bases, the J end by 6 bases, with 13 bases between. CDR3 sequence reads: CASSATGSDEKLFF. The CDR3 DNA reads TGTGCCAGCAGCGCAACGGGGTCGGATGAAAAACTGTTTTTT.

Concerning this clone: The junction and the germline gene differ at one end; a read error may be behind it. V and J are TRBV7-9 and TRBJ1-1; the D gene is possibly TRBD1 (6 bases). Looked up from germline, CDR1 is SEHNR and CDR2 is FQNEAQ (reference sequence). The CDR3 contains 14 residues. CDR3 region: CASSLVVGQPTPSF. The CDR3 DNA follows: TGTGCCAGCAGCTTAGTCGTAGGACAGCCGACTCCGTCCTTT.

The rearrangement uses TRBV5-8 and TRBJ1-2; no definite D call. Trimming cost V 2 bases and J 4 bases, with 9 bases left between them. Germline CDR1 reads SGHTS; CDR2 reads YDEGEE. The CDR3 totals 13 residues. The CDR3 DNA follows: TGTGCCAGCAGCTTAGGACTGTCCTATGGCTACACCTTC. It encodes CASSLGLSYGYTF.

The chain uses TRBV5-1 and TRBJ2-1; D not certain. The V gene's germline CDR1 is SGHRS and CDR2 YFSETQ. V was cut by 7 bases and J by 7 bases, with 21 bases left in between. The length of the CDR3 is 15 residues. The chain's CDR3 is CASGSGRSIANEQFF. DNA of the CDR3: TGCGCCAGCGGGTCTGGCCGGTCAATAGCAAATGAGCAGTTCTTC.

The chain has TRBV19 and TRBJ1-5, with unresolved D. Trimming removed 6 bases at V and 8 bases at J, with 11 bases between. Per the germline V gene, CDR1 is LNHDA and CDR2 is SQIVND (reference sequence). The CDR3 extends over 12 amino acids. In nucleotides, the CDR3 is TGTGCCAGTAGATGGAGCCGTGAGCCCCAGCATTTT. This gives the protein CASRWSREPQHF.

This chain joins TRBV10-3 and TRBJ1-2; 7 bases match TRBD1. Trimming cost V 3 bases and J 1 base; bases outside gene matches: 14. CDR3 length: 18 residues. Germline CDR1 is ENHRY and CDR2 is SYGVKD. CDR3 DNA sequence: TGTGCCATCAGTGATCCATCCCGACTACAGGGGATTAACTATGGCTACACCTTC. It codes for CAISDPSRLQGINYGYTF.

This clone has just a few counts. The chain's CDR3 is CASSQDFQQPQHF. In DNA form, the CDR3 reads TGTGCCAGCAGCCAAGATTTCCAGCAGCCCCAGCATTTT. The chain combines TRBV4-2 with TRBJ1-5; D remains unclear. The V gene's germline CDR1 is LGHNA and CDR2 YNFKEQ. The V end lost 0 bases, the J end lost 7 bases, and 7 bases lay between the germline ends. The CDR3 loop spans 13 amino acids.

The chain combines TRBV11-2 with TRBJ1-2; D possibly corresponds to TRBD1 (5 bases). V was cut by 3 bases and J by 4 bases, with 9 bases left in between. Germline loops: CDR1 SGHAT, CDR2 FQNNGV. The CDR3 totals 13 residues. CDR3 loop: CASSFGTSYGYTF. CDR3 nucleotides: TGTGCCAGCAGCTTCGGGACTAGCTATGGCTACACCTTC.

CDR3 sequence: CSEARFRDRGGNEQFF. DNA of the CDR3: TGCAGCGAAGCCAGATTTCGGGACAGGGGAGGCAATGAGCAGTTCTTC. V usage is TRBV29-1 and J usage is TRBJ2-1; 10 bases line up with TRBD1. V lost 7 bases to trimming and J lost 6 bases; unmatched junction nucleotides: 15. CDR3 length equals 16 residues. Germline V CDR1 and CDR2: SQVTM, ANQGSEA.

The J gene is TRBJ1-3, the V gene TRBV13; 8 bases align to TRBD1. Germline V gene lookup returns CDR1 PRHDT and CDR2 FYEKMQ (reference sequence). The CDR3 runs to 15 residues. Trimming took 3 bases from V and 4 from J; bases not matched to a gene: 5. The CDR3 DNA reads TGTGCCAGCAGCTTTCAGGGGGCGTCGGGAAACACCATATATTTT. Protein product: CASSFQGASGNTIYF.

This clone was counted a few times. V and J are TRBV30 and TRBJ2-1, with TRBD2 identical over 11 bases. Per the germline V gene, CDR1 is GTSNPN and CDR2 is SVGIG (reference sequence). CDR3 length equals 14 residues. Trimming removed 5 bases from V and 7 bases from J; junction bases left unmatched: 7. The CDR3 DNA follows: TGTGCCTGGCTTACTAGCGGGGGAGGGAATGAGCAGTTCTTC. Translating it yields CAWLTSGGGNEQFF.

This chain joins TRBV7-2 and TRBJ1-6, with a possible D match to TRBD1 (6 bases). Germline loops: CDR1 SGHTA, CDR2 FQGNSA. The CDR3 consists of 12 residues. The ends were cut back, 4 bases at V and 14 bases at J, with 12 bases in the middle. CDR3 loop: CASSSNRVSLHF. In nucleotides, the CDR3 is TGTGCCAGCAGCTCTAACAGGGTATCCCTCCACTTT.

This chain joins TRBV7-8 and TRBJ2-7; no clear D gene. Trimming stripped 2 bases from V and 2 bases from J, with 7 bases between. The V gene's germline CDR1 is SGHVS and CDR2 FQNEAQ. The CDR3 length is 13 residues. CDR3 region: CASSLNSAYEQYF. The CDR3 DNA reads as TGTGCCAGCAGCTTAAACTCGGCCTACGAGCAGTACTTC.

This sequence joins TRBV6-4 and TRBJ2-1; 9 nucleotides match TRBD2. This CDR3 spans 14 amino acids. CDR1 is MRHNA and CDR2 is SNTAGT in the germline V gene. J gave up 4 bases and V 6 bases, and 4 bases lay outside the gene matches. CDR3 loop: CASRAGGEYNEQFF. In DNA form, the CDR3 reads TGTGCCAGCAGAGCGGGAGGAGAGTACAATGAGCAGTTCTTC.

The CDR3 sequence: CSVPGYTF. In DNA, the CDR3 is TGCAGCGTACCTGGCTACACCTTC. This chain uses TRBV29-1 with TRBJ1-2; D ambiguous. The CDR3 extends over 8 amino acids. V was pared by 6 bases and J by 7 bases, with 3 bases between. Germline CDR1 SQVTM, CDR2 ANQGSEA.

The chain has TRBV7-9 and TRBJ1-2; 7 nucleotides agree with TRBD1. The CDR3 sequence is 14 residues long. CDR1 is SEHNR, CDR2 FQNEAQ, per germline (reference sequence). With 3 bases clipped from V and 7 bases from J, the junction kept 8 bases outside the gene matches. The DNA of the CDR3 is TGTGCCAGCAGCTTTCGGGACAGACGTGCTGGCTACACCTTC. Protein product: CASSFRDRRAGYTF.

The V and J genes are TRBV6-1 and TRBJ2-7; 11 bases align to TRBD1. The ends lost 0 bases at V and 5 bases at J; junction bases unmatched: 3. Germline CDR1 and CDR2: MNHNS and SASEGT. The CDR3 runs to 15 residues. The CDR3 region has the DNA TGTGCCAGCAGTGAAGCGGACAGGGGGCATAACGAGCAGTACTTC. Protein product: CASSEADRGHNEQYF.